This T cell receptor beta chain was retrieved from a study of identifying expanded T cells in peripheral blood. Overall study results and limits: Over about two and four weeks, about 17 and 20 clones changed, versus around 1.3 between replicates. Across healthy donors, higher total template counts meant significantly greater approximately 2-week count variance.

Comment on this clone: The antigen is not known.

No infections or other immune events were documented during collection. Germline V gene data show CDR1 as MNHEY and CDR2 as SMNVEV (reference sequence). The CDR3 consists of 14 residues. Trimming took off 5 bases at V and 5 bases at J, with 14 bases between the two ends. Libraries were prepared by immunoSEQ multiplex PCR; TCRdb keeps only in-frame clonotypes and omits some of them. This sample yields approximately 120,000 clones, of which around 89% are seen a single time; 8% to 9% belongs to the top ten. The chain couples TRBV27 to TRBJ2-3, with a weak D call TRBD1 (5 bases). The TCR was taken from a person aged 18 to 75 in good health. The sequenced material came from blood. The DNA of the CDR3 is TGTGCCAGCAGTGAGGCTAGGGGCGTAGATACGCAGTATTTT. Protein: CASSEARGVDTQYF.